A single sample is the source of the 30 T cell receptor beta chains below, sequenced in a study of blood T cells in healthy people across ages. Then a second PCR, running roughly 7 to 11 cycles, was carried out with a sample-barcoded 5' primer and a J-beta primer mix. TCRdb reprocessed the 5' RACE reads via MiXCR and lists one record per CDR3 protein. The sample records approximately 770,000 distinct CDR3 sequences, over 45% being singletons. The sample taken for sequencing was blood. The receptor source for this set is a man aged 25-45 years in good health.

The chain employs TRBV20-1 and TRBJ2-1; tentative D call: TRBD2 (5 bases). This CDR3 region has 15 residues. Trimming removed 5 bases at V and 0 bases at J, with 14 bases between. The germline V gene has CDR1 DFQATT and CDR2 SNEGSKA (reference sequence). The CDR3 sequence is CSAPPQRHSYNEQFF. CDR3 coding DNA: TGCAGTGCTCCCCCCCAGCGGCACTCCTACAATGAGCAGTTCTTC.

This clonotype came up many times. The CDR3 loop is CASSRRDEQYF. Here the CDR3 DNA reads TGTGCCAGCAGCCGGAGGGACGAGCAGTACTTC. V is TRBV7-2 and J is TRBJ2-7; D is possibly TRBD2 (6 bases). The V and J ends lost 5 bases and 5 bases respectively, with 7 bases between them. Germline assignment: CDR1 SGHTA and CDR2 FQGNSA. The CDR3 sequence is 11 residues long.

This clonotype was counted only a few times. The chain joins TRBV6-6 to TRBJ2-7; a possible D gene is TRBD1 (6 bases). Germline V CDR1 and CDR2: MNHNY, SVGAGI (reference sequence). The CDR3 runs 15 residues. Trimming took 8 bases from V and 2 from J, leaving 19 bases between them. The CDR3 DNA reads as TGTGCCAGCGGATCCGCGGACAGCAATACCTACGAGCAGTACTTC. Encoded protein: CASGSADSNTYEQYF.

This clonotype was observed a handful of times. V is TRBV28 and J is TRBJ2-7, with a weak D call TRBD1 (5 bases). Per germline, CDR1 MDHEN and CDR2 SYDVKM. This CDR3 is 14 amino acids long. V lost 5 bases and J 4 bases, leaving 15 bases between the germline ends. The CDR3: CASSHLTGSYEQYF. For the CDR3, the DNA is TGTGCCAGCAGTCACCTAACAGGATCTTACGAGCAGTACTTC.

The rearrangement uses TRBV20-1 and TRBJ2-7; D gene ambiguous. V shed 8 bases and J shed 3 bases, with 17 bases lying between them. CDR3 length: 13 residues. Germline V gives CDR1 DFQATT, CDR2 SNEGSKA (reference sequence). The CDR3 DNA sequence: TGCAGTACTAACCGGGCCGAAATCTACGAGCAGTACTTC. Translating it yields CSTNRAEIYEQYF.

This clonotype was seen only a few times. One end of the junction is discordant with germline, which a read error may explain. The chain links TRBV7-7 to TRBJ2-1, with D hard to call. Germline V lookup: CDR1 SSHAT, CDR2 FNYEAQ (reference sequence). This CDR3 is built from 19 residues. This chain's CDR3 is CASSLGRPLPRVRIDEQFF. CDR3 coding DNA: TGTGCTAGCAGCTTGGGAAGGCCATTACCCAGAGTGAGGATAGATGAGCAGTTCTTC.

This CDR3 is CASSEYLGRGAGEQYF. In DNA form, the CDR3 reads TGTGCCAGCAGTGAATACTTGGGCAGGGGGGCTGGTGAGCAGTACTTC. The V gene is TRBV25-1, the J gene TRBJ2-5; D may be TRBD1 (7 bases). The CDR3 is made up of 16 amino acids. Germline-derived CDR1 and CDR2 are MGHDK and SYGVNS. With 0 bases removed from V and 11 bases from J, the gap between germline ends came to 22 bases.

The chain combines TRBV5-6 with TRBJ2-5; 8 bases line up with TRBD1. Looked up from germline, CDR1 is SGHDT and CDR2 is YYEEEE. The CDR3 sequence is 17 residues long. V lost 4 bases and J lost 2; bases outside the gene matches: 13. The CDR3 is CASSLKTWDRSQETQYF. The CDR3 DNA reads TGTGCCAGCAGCCTCAAAACTTGGGACAGGTCGCAAGAGACCCAGTACTTC.

This chain uses TRBV27 with TRBJ1-4; 8 bases fit TRBD1. Germline-derived CDR1 and CDR2 are MNHEY and SMNVEV (reference sequence). The CDR3 runs to 14 residues. The V gene end was trimmed by 2 bases and the J gene end by 8 bases; junction bases not matched to a gene: 4. In nucleotides, the CDR3 is TGTGCCAGCAGTTTAAGGACAGGGCGCGAAAAACTGTTTTTT. Protein sequence: CASSLRTGREKLFF.

The DNA for the CDR3 is TGTGCCAGCAGTTCACCCGGGACAGATAGCAATCAGCCCCAGCATTTT. Protein: CASSSPGTDSNQPQHF. The chain links TRBV28 to TRBJ1-5; the match to TRBD1 covers 7 bases. This CDR3 is built from 16 residues. The V segment lost 4 bases and the J segment 0 bases; nucleotides outside the gene matches: 6. Germline CDR1 MDHEN, CDR2 SYDVKM.

As concerns this clonotype: The junction differs from germline at one of its ends, possibly a read error. The CDR3 reads CASTYSPVPTYNEQFF. The CDR3 nucleotides read TGTGCCAGCACTTACTCACCAGTACCTACCTACAATGAGCAGTTCTTC. The V and J genes are TRBV6-2 or TRBV6-3 and TRBJ2-1, with D uncertain. CDR1 MNHEY and CDR2 SVGEGT come from the germline V gene. The CDR3 has 16 amino acids.

To note about this clonotype: One end of the junction varies from germline; a read error may be responsible. The chain recombines TRBV12-3 or TRBV12-4 with TRBJ2-3; D is ambiguous. The CDR3 is made up of 12 amino acids. CDR3 nucleotide sequence: TGTGCCAGCAGTCAGACCGGAGATACGGAGTATTTT. Translating it yields CASSQTGDTEYF.

Only a few counts were recorded for this clonotype. J is TRBJ2-1 and V is TRBV20-1; D gene unclear. The CDR3 length is 14 residues. Trimming removed 8 bases at V and 3 bases at J, with 17 bases between. Germline V lookup: CDR1 DFQATT, CDR2 SNEGSKA (reference sequence). CDR3 region: CSRRTNLFYNEQFF. DNA of the CDR3: TGCAGTAGAAGGACGAACCTTTTCTACAATGAGCAGTTCTTC.

This clonotype appeared a few times. The rearrangement joins TRBV7-9 to TRBJ2-1; 9 positions match TRBD2. Trimming cost V 6 bases and J 0 bases; bases outside gene matches: 3. The CDR3 is 15 amino acids. Germline V CDR1 and CDR2: SEHNR, FQNEAQ (reference sequence). This CDR3 is CASRFSGSSYNEQFF. The CDR3 DNA is TGTGCCAGCAGATTTAGCGGGAGCTCCTACAATGAGCAGTTCTTC.

Many counts were recorded for this clonotype. The chain has TRBV6-1 and TRBJ2-6, with D possibly matching TRBD1 (6 bases). V was cut by 1 base and J by 1 base, with 20 bases left in between. The CDR3 is 20 amino acids. Germline assignment: CDR1 MNHNS and CDR2 SASEGT. CDR3 nucleotide sequence: TGTGCCAGCAGTGAAGGGTATCTGGGACAAGGCTCATCTGGGGCCAACGTCCTGACTTTC. Amino acids: CASSEGYLGQGSSGANVLTF.

The rearrangement uses TRBV12-3 or TRBV12-4 and TRBJ2-7, with a possible D match to TRBD1 (5 bases). The DNA matches TRBJ2-5 better at its end, which makes the J call doubtful. The CDR3 runs 17 residues. The DNA of the CDR3 is TGTGCCAGCAGTTGGTCGGGCAGGGTTGAGGTGAGGGAGACCCAGTACTTC. It encodes CASSWSGRVEVRETQYF.

In nucleotides, the CDR3 is TGTGCCAGCAGTGATAACCTAGCGGTCCTCCGGGGAGAGACCCAGTACTTC. Encoded protein: CASSDNLAVLRGETQYF. The J gene is TRBJ2-5, the V gene TRBV6-1, with 7 bases lining up with TRBD2. Trimming took 3 bases from V and 4 from J; bases not matched to a gene: 14. Germline CDR1 MNHNS, CDR2 SASEGT. This CDR3 has 17 residues.

The chain joins TRBV6-5 to TRBJ2-4; 7 nucleotides align to TRBD1. V lost 5 bases and J lost 6; bases outside the gene matches: 13. The CDR3 is made up of 16 amino acids. Germline CDR1 and CDR2: MNHEY and SVGAGI. The chain's CDR3 is CASSPQQGPSRNIQYF. In DNA form, the CDR3 reads TGTGCCAGCAGTCCCCAACAGGGGCCGAGCAGAAACATTCAGTACTTC.

This chain links TRBV10-3 with TRBJ2-7, with a possible D match to TRBD1 (5 bases). Trimming left V 10 bases short and J 2 bases short, with 21 bases between. The CDR3 sequence is 15 residues long. Germline-derived CDR1 and CDR2 are ENHRY and SYGVKD. CDR3 sequence reads: CATSQGYVGAYEQYF. Here the CDR3 DNA reads TGTGCCACCAGCCAGGGATACGTAGGTGCCTACGAGCAGTACTTC.

V is TRBV20-1 and J is TRBJ2-6; D is uncertain. Germline CDR1 is DFQATT and CDR2 is SNEGSKA (reference sequence). This CDR3 region has 16 residues. The V and J ends lost 5 bases and 1 base respectively, with 15 bases between them. In DNA, the CDR3 is TGCAGTGCTTCAGACACCCTGCGGTCTGGGGCCAACGTCCTGACTTTC. Amino acid sequence: CSASDTLRSGANVLTF.

A few counts support this clonotype. The genes are TRBV12-3 or TRBV12-4 and TRBJ1-5; TRBD1 agrees at 7 bases. With V trimmed by 6 bases and J by 2 bases, 7 bases remained unmatched. The CDR3 loop spans 15 amino acids. Here the CDR3 DNA reads TGTGCCAGCAGAGACAACAGGGGAGGCAATCAGCCCCAGCATTTT. Its protein product is CASRDNRGGNQPQHF.

The chain couples TRBV7-6 to TRBJ1-2, with TRBD1 matching over 7 bases. This CDR3 has 16 residues. Germline CDR1 reads SGHVS; CDR2 reads FNYEAQ. Trimming took 5 bases from V and 1 from J; bases not matched to a gene: 10. DNA of the CDR3: TGTGCCAGCAGCGCGGCTGCGGGACAGTATAACTATGGCTACACCTTC. Its protein is CASSAAAGQYNYGYTF.

The V and J genes are TRBV7-6 and TRBJ2-7, with D possibly matching TRBD2 (6 bases). The CDR3 is made up of 13 amino acids. V was shortened by 4 bases and J by 5 bases, with 12 bases between the two germline ends. Germline CDR1 SGHVS, CDR2 FNYEAQ. The CDR3 DNA follows: TGTGCCAGCAGCTGGAGGGATAAAGACGAGCAGTACTTC. Encoded protein: CASSWRDKDEQYF.

This clonotype showed up just a few times. The V call is TRBV7-6, the J call TRBJ2-7; D gene uncertain. Germline V gene lookup returns CDR1 SGHVS and CDR2 FNYEAQ. Deletions cut 1 base from V and 2 bases from J, with 12 bases between. This CDR3 has 15 residues. The DNA of the CDR3 is TGTGCCAGCAGCTTAGGTCAGGCGAATACCTACGAGCAGTACTTC. Translation gives CASSLGQANTYEQYF.

As for this clonotype: This may arise from a read error, as a much more abundant clone is one base away. The chain couples TRBV20-1 to TRBJ2-1; TRBD2 aligns across 7 bases. The end of the DNA is better explained by TRBJ2-7, so the J call may be wrong. Germline CDR1 reads DFQATT; CDR2 reads SNEGSKA (reference sequence). The length of the CDR3 is 17 residues. The CDR3 reads CSANPPGGSHSYNEQYF. CDR3 DNA sequence: TGCAGTGCTAACCCCCCGGGCGGGAGTCACTCCTACAATGAGCAGTACTTC.

This clonotype has only a few counts. This sequence joins TRBV6-1 and TRBJ2-7, with D perhaps TRBD1 (5 bases). V lost 0 bases, J lost 2 bases, and 14 bases lay in between. This CDR3 has 16 amino acids. Germline V gene sequence: CDR1 MNHNS, CDR2 SASEGT. The CDR3 sequence is CASSEASWQGTYEQYF. DNA for the CDR3: TGTGCCAGCAGTGAAGCTTCTTGGCAGGGTACCTACGAGCAGTACTTC.

The chain carries TRBV7-2 and TRBJ1-1, with unresolved D. V lost 0 bases, J lost 3 bases, and 11 bases lay in between. The CDR3 loop spans 15 amino acids. Looked up from germline, CDR1 is SGHTA and CDR2 is FQGNSA. The CDR3 region is CASSLAKVAYTEAFF. Here the CDR3 DNA reads TGTGCCAGCAGCTTAGCGAAGGTGGCCTACACTGAAGCTTTCTTT.

The rearrangement links TRBV6-5 to TRBJ2-3; D call uncertain. The length of the CDR3 is 15 residues. Germline assignment: CDR1 MNHEY and CDR2 SVGAGI. Trimming stripped 10 bases from V and 6 bases from J, with 23 bases between. The CDR3 region has the DNA TGTGCCACCCTAAGGAGAGGTCTCGCCCCGGATACGCAGTATTTT. Protein sequence: CATLRRGLAPDTQYF.

This clonotype was recorded a few times. The rearrangement joins TRBV7-9 to TRBJ2-1; 7 bases are a match to TRBD2. V trimming: 6 bases; J trimming: 4 bases; junction bases outside the gene matches: 9. The CDR3 covers 15 residues. From germline, CDR1 is SEHNR and CDR2 FQNEAQ (reference sequence). The CDR3 DNA sequence: TGTGCCAGCAGTCCCGGGGAGGGGTCGTACAATGAGCAGTTCTTC. It encodes CASSPGEGSYNEQFF.

V is TRBV4-3 and J is TRBJ2-1, with 7 nucleotides matching TRBD1. Trimming took 0 bases from V and 4 from J; bases not matched to a gene: 3. Germline-derived CDR1 and CDR2 are LGHNA and YSLEER. The CDR3 totals 15 residues. In DNA form, the CDR3 reads TGCGCCAGCAGCCAAGAAGGGGGACAGTACAATGAGCAGTTCTTC. Its translation is CASSQEGGQYNEQFF.